These 14 T cell receptor beta chains came from one sample sequenced in a study of blood T cell repertoires in COVID-19. The assay was immunoSEQ multiplex PCR, and TCRdb's table has in-frame clones only and misses some. The table lists about 95,000 clones, 80% to 95% of them singletons. The sequencing sample was made of peripheral blood. These TCRs come from a woman between 50 and 59 years old in a cohort sampled during active COVID-19.

This chain links TRBV5-1 with TRBJ2-2, with TRBD1 matching over 9 bases. V was clipped by 7 bases and J by 3 bases; unmatched bases: 1. Germline assignment: CDR1 SGHRS and CDR2 YFSETQ. This CDR3 spans 13 amino acids. CDR3 DNA: TGCGCCAGCCGGACAGGGGACACCGGGGAGCTGTTTTTT. This translates into CASRTGDTGELFF. Combining the CDR3 with reference TRBV5-1 and TRBJ2-2 gives the whole variable domain KAGVTQTPRYLIKTRGQQVTLSCSPISGHRSVSWYQQTPGQGLQFLFEYFSETQRNKGNFPGRFSGRQFSNSRSEMNVSTLELGDSALYLCASRTGDTGELFFGEGSRLTVL.

The J gene is TRBJ1-2, the V gene TRBV6-5; D is undetermined. The germline V gene encodes CDR1 MNHEY and CDR2 SVGAGI. V lost 0 bases to trimming and J lost 2 bases, with 7 bases between them. The CDR3 length is 14 residues. The CDR3 sequence: CASSYSRWNYGYTF. CDR3 in DNA: TGTGCCAGCAGTTACTCGAGGTGGAACTATGGCTACACCTTC.

The chain uses TRBV5-6 and TRBJ2-2, with D possibly TRBD1 on 6 matching bases. The CDR3 runs 14 residues. V gave up 4 bases and J gave up 4 bases, with 11 bases separating them. Germline V gives CDR1 SGHDT, CDR2 YYEEEE. The CDR3 DNA is TGTGCCAGCAGCGTCGGACAGCTCACCGGGGAGCTGTTTTTT. Amino acid sequence: CASSVGQLTGELFF.

The chain has TRBV5-1 and TRBJ1-1; tentatively, D is TRBD1 (5 bases). CDR1 SGHRS and CDR2 YFSETQ come from the germline V gene. The CDR3 sequence is 14 residues long. V shed 2 bases and J shed 1 base, with 9 bases lying between them. The DNA of the CDR3 is TGCGCCAGCAGCTTTCGGGGGGAGAACACTGAAGCTTTCTTT. This codes for CASSFRGENTEAFF.

The gene calls are TRBV5-6 and TRBJ2-1, with 12 bases aligning to TRBD2. V lost 4 bases to trimming and J lost 6 bases; unmatched junction nucleotides: 5. The CDR3 is 15 amino acids. The germline V gene encodes CDR1 SGHDT and CDR2 YYEEEE. The CDR3 region is CASSKGLAGTNEQFF. The CDR3 nucleotides read TGTGCCAGCAGCAAGGGACTAGCGGGTACCAATGAGCAGTTCTTC.

The genes are TRBV27 and TRBJ1-2; 9 positions match TRBD1. The germline gives CDR1 MNHEY, CDR2 SMNVEV (reference sequence). V was pared by 2 bases and J by 4 bases, with 11 bases of the junction left unmatched. CDR3 length: 17 residues. The CDR3 DNA sequence: TGTGCCAGCAGTTTAAAAGCTTGGGACAGGGTTGTCTATGGCTACACCTTC. Translated: CASSLKAWDRVVYGYTF.

Only one count was recorded for this clone. The chain uses TRBV6-6 and TRBJ1-3; the D gene is possibly TRBD1 (5 bases). CDR1 MNHNY and CDR2 SVGAGI come from the germline V gene (reference sequence). Trimming left V 2 bases short and J 4 bases short, with 15 bases between. This CDR3 is 16 amino acids long. The DNA for the CDR3 is TGTGCCAGCAGTTACCCCAACCGGGACTGGGGAAACACCATATATTTT. This sequence encodes CASSYPNRDWGNTIYF.

The chain combines TRBV28 with TRBJ1-2; 10 nucleotides line up with TRBD1. Germline assignment: CDR1 MDHEN and CDR2 SYDVKM. Trimming took 7 bases from V and 8 from J; bases not matched to a gene: 4. The CDR3 length is 12 residues. CDR3 nucleotides: TGTGCCAGCATGGGACAGGGGTTGGGCTACACCTTC. This encodes CASMGQGLGYTF.

The genes are TRBV11-2 and TRBJ2-2, with 14 bases aligning to TRBD2. Losses at the gene ends were 4 bases for V and 7 bases for J; bases not matched to a gene: 14. The CDR3 length is 19 residues. Germline V lookup: CDR1 SGHAT, CDR2 FQNNGV. CDR3 DNA: TGTGCCAGCAGCTCCAGGGGGTGGGGGACTAGCGGGAGAGTCGGGGAGCTGTTTTTT. This gives the protein CASSSRGWGTSGRVGELFF. Drawing the rest from reference TRBV11-2 and TRBJ2-2, the complete variable domain is EAGVAQSPRYKIIEKRQSVAFWCNPISGHATLYWYQQILGQGPKLLIQFQNNGVVDDSQLPKDRFSAERLKGVDSTLKIQPAKLEDSAVYLCASSSRGWGTSGRVGELFFGEGSRLTVL.

Points on this clone: A junction boundary mismatches the germline segment, possibly from a read error. The rearrangement uses TRBV11-2 and TRBJ1-6; D is possibly TRBD1 (5 bases). Germline assignment: CDR1 SGHAT and CDR2 FQNNGV. The CDR3 covers 13 residues. The CDR3 DNA sequence: TGTGCCTGCAGTACGGGCGGGGCTTCACCCCTCCACTTT. Its protein product is CACSTGGASPLHF.

The rearrangement joins TRBV2 to TRBJ2-2; D is undetermined. Germline assignment: CDR1 SNHLY and CDR2 FYNNEI. CDR3 size: 11 residues. The ends were cut back, 6 bases at V and 6 bases at J, with 5 bases in the middle. The CDR3 loop reads CASRLSGELFF. The CDR3 nucleotides are TGTGCCAGCAGATTATCCGGGGAGCTGTTTTTT.

CDR3 in DNA: TGCAGTGCTAGTGCGCGGGAGGCCAATCCTATGAACACTGAAGCTTTCTTT. The encoded protein is CSASAREANPMNTEAFF. This chain connects TRBV20-1 to TRBJ1-1; D not certain. Germline-derived CDR1 and CDR2 are DFQATT and SNEGSKA (reference sequence). The CDR3 sequence is 17 residues long. V was pared by 3 bases and J by 0 bases, with 20 bases between.

This clone has only one observation. The rearrangement links TRBV5-8 to TRBJ1-3; D call uncertain. The CDR3 has 13 amino acids. Germline assignment: CDR1 SGHTS and CDR2 YDEGEE. CDR3 nucleotide sequence: TGTGCGAGCGGGCTCCGCTCTGGAAACACCATATATTTT. Residues: CASGLRSGNTIYF.

This clone was recorded once. The gene calls are TRBV5-5 and TRBJ2-7, with TRBD2 matching 8 bases. V was clipped by 1 base and J by 5 bases; unmatched bases: 11. Germline V gives CDR1 SGHKS, CDR2 YYEKEE (reference sequence). This CDR3 is built from 16 residues. CDR3 coding DNA: TGTGCCAGCAGCTTGAGGCGGGGGGCTATAACTCACGAGCAGTACTTC. As protein: CASSLRRGAITHEQYF.